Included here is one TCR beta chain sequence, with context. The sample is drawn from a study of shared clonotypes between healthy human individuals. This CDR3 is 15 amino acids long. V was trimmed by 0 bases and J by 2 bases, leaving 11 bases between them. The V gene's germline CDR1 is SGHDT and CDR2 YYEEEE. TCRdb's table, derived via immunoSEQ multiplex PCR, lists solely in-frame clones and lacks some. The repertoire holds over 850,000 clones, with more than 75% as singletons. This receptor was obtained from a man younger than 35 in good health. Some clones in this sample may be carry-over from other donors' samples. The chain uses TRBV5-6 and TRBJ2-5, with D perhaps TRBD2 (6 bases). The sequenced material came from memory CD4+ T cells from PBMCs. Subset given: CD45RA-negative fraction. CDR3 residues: CASSLAPSAQETQYF. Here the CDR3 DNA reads TGTGCCAGCAGCTTGGCCCCTAGCGCACAAGAGACCCAGTACTTC.